The 32 T cell receptor beta chains below all came from one sample that was sequenced in a study of blood T cell repertoires in COVID-19. The repertoire was sequenced with immunoSEQ multiplex PCR; TCRdb's copy has only in-frame clones and lacks some. The sample lists some 460,000 clones, nearly 90% occurring once. Sequenced: PBMCs or T cells enriched from blood (not recorded which). The source of these receptors is a woman aged 18-29 years with acute COVID-19.

The sample holds many counts of this clone. V is TRBV2 and J is TRBJ2-3, with D possibly being TRBD2 (7 bases). The CDR3 loop spans 15 amino acids. The V gene's germline CDR1 is SNHLY and CDR2 FYNNEI. The germline V and J ends were trimmed by 6 bases and 2 bases, with 15 bases remaining between them. The CDR3 region has the DNA TGTGCCAGCAGGCCACGGGGGGCCTACACAGATACGCAGTATTTT. It specifies CASRPRGAYTDTQYF.

This clone was counted only a few times. The DNA is omitted, as the CDR3 cannot be located on it reliably, and the CDR3 follows TCRdb's listing. V gene TRBV27 combines with J gene TRBJ1-6. The CDR3 is 12 amino acids in total, end residues counted. CDR1 is MNHEY, CDR2 SMNVEV, per germline (reference sequence). This CDR3 is CASSSSNSPLHF.

The V gene is TRBV7-9, the J gene TRBJ2-7, with D perhaps TRBD1 (7 bases). V was clipped by 3 bases and J by 5 bases, with 11 bases between them. The CDR3 totals 13 residues. Germline CDR1 is SEHNR and CDR2 is FQNEAQ (reference sequence). Written as DNA, the CDR3 is TGTGCCAGCAGCTTCAGGGGGGACCACGAGCAGTACTTC. Protein sequence: CASSFRGDHEQYF.

The chain uses TRBV6-1 and TRBJ2-7; D might be TRBD2 (5 bases). The CDR3 length is 16 residues. V dropped 4 bases and J dropped 6 bases, with 22 bases sitting between them. CDR1 is MNHNS, CDR2 SASEGT, per germline. This chain's CDR3 is CASSAPRGRELGEQYF. The CDR3 nucleotides read TGTGCCAGCAGTGCCCCCCGGGGAAGGGAACTCGGCGAGCAGTACTTC.

For this clone: At one boundary the junction diverges from the germline segment, which might be a read error. The chain combines TRBV6-2 or TRBV6-3 with TRBJ2-7; 8 bases align to TRBD2. Germline V CDR1 and CDR2: MNHEY, SVGEGT. The length of the CDR3 is 13 residues. As DNA, the CDR3 is TGTGCCAGCAGTTTTAGCGGGACCTACGGGCAGTACTTC. This sequence encodes CASSFSGTYGQYF.

CDR3 loop: CASSGEYNEQFF. The CDR3 nucleotides read TGTGCCAGCAGCGGAGAATACAATGAGCAGTTCTTC. The chain couples TRBV9 to TRBJ2-1; no firm D call. V lost 3 bases, J lost 4 bases, and 5 bases lay in between. CDR3 length: 12 residues. The germline CDR1 and CDR2 sequences are SGDLS and YYNGEE. The full variable domain, rest sourced from reference TRBV9 and TRBJ2-1, is DSGVTQTPKHLITATGQRVTLRCSPRSGDLSVYWYQQSLDQGLQFLIQYYNGEERAKGNILERFSAQQFPDLHSELNLSSLELGDSALYFCASSGEYNEQFFGPGTRLTVL.

This clone was seen once. The chain uses TRBV30 and TRBJ2-7, with 11 bases that match TRBD2. The CDR3 contains 15 residues. Trimming at V came to 4 bases and at J to 2 bases, leaving 7 bases not matched to a gene. Germline V gives CDR1 GTSNPN, CDR2 SVGIG (reference sequence). The CDR3 DNA reads TGTGCCTGGAATACGGGACTAGCGGTGACCTACGAGCAGTACTTC. Its translation: CAWNTGLAVTYEQYF.

V usage is TRBV3-1 (or the pseudogene TRBV3-2) and J usage is TRBJ1-2; D gene unclear. Deletions cut 1 base from V and 5 bases from J, with 5 bases between. The CDR3 extends over 12 amino acids. Germline V gene sequence: CDR1 LGHDT, CDR2 YNNKEL (reference sequence). The CDR3 sequence is CASSQAEYGYTF. The CDR3 bases are TGTGCCAGCAGCCAAGCGGAGTATGGCTACACCTTC.

The V call is TRBV28, the J call TRBJ1-5, with 10 bases fitting TRBD1. V lost 0 bases and J lost 9; bases outside the gene matches: 5. Per the germline V gene, CDR1 is MDHEN and CDR2 is SYDVKM. CDR3 length equals 15 residues. CDR3 nucleotide sequence: TGTGCCAGCAGTTTATGGGGGACAGGGGTTACGCCCCAGCATTTT. Translated: CASSLWGTGVTPQHF. The variable domain in full, with the rest retrieved from reference TRBV28 and TRBJ1-5, is DVKVTQSSRYLVKRTGEKVFLECVQDMDHENMFWYRQDPGLGLRLIYFSYDVKMKEKGDIPEGYSVSREKKERFSLILESASTNQTSMYLCASSLWGTGVTPQHFGDGTRLSIL.

J is TRBJ1-5 and V is TRBV19; 7 bases agree with TRBD1. Germline loops: CDR1 LNHDA, CDR2 SQIVND (reference sequence). The CDR3 loop spans 15 amino acids. V shed 6 bases and J 6 bases; nucleotides not matched to a gene: 11. CDR3 residues: CASSRGWGRGQPQHF. As DNA, the CDR3 is TGTGCCAGTAGCAGGGGGTGGGGAAGAGGTCAGCCCCAGCATTTT.

The chain employs TRBV5-6 and TRBJ1-4; the D gene is possibly TRBD1 (5 bases). CDR1 SGHDT and CDR2 YYEEEE come from the germline V gene. The CDR3 has 16 residues. V shed 1 base and J shed 8 bases, with 18 bases lying between them. The CDR3 reads CASSLWSGQGGEKLFF. The CDR3 DNA reads as TGTGCCAGCAGCTTGTGGTCGGGCCAGGGAGGAGAAAAACTGTTTTTT. Drawing the rest from reference TRBV5-6 and TRBJ1-4, the complete variable domain is DAGVTQSPTHLIKTRGQQVTLRCSPKSGHDTVSWYQQALGQGPQFIFQYYEEEERQRGNFPDRFSGHQFPNYSSELNVNALLLGDSALYLCASSLWSGQGGEKLFFGSGTQLSVL.

This clone was seen only once. The rearrangement links TRBV6-5 to TRBJ1-2; TRBD1 agrees at 9 bases. V lost 5 bases to trimming and J lost 4 bases; unmatched junction nucleotides: 5. The CDR3 length is 14 residues. The germline V gene encodes CDR1 MNHEY and CDR2 SVGAGI. The CDR3: CASSRTGEAYGYTF. The CDR3 DNA is TGTGCCAGCAGTAGGACAGGGGAGGCCTATGGCTACACCTTC.

This rearrangement joins TRBV4-3 to TRBJ2-5; D is possibly TRBD2 (5 bases). Deletions cut 4 bases from V and 5 bases from J, with 14 bases between. The germline gives CDR1 LGHNA, CDR2 YSLEER. The CDR3 runs 14 residues. The CDR3 nucleotides are TGCGCCAGCAGCCCCGGGATAGTAAAGGAGACCCAGTACTTC. Its protein product is CASSPGIVKETQYF.

This rearrangement joins TRBV28 to TRBJ2-1; D ambiguous. This CDR3 region has 14 residues. Trimming stripped 6 bases from V and 6 bases from J, with 15 bases between. Germline V gene data show CDR1 as MDHEN and CDR2 as SYDVKM. CDR3 sequence (DNA): TGTGCCAGCAGGGGTAGCTATCGCCGCAATGAGCAGTTCTTC. It translates to CASRGSYRRNEQFF.

This chain joins TRBV4-2 and TRBJ1-5, with unresolved D. CDR1 is LGHNA, CDR2 YNFKEQ, per germline. The CDR3 covers 18 residues. The ends were cut back, 0 bases at V and 2 bases at J, with 17 bases in the middle. CDR3 in DNA: TGTGCCAGCAGCCAAGATGTGGGGAGGGCTAGCGGCAATCAGCCCCAGCATTTT. The encoded protein is CASSQDVGRASGNQPQHF.

V gene TRBV11-2 combines with J gene TRBJ1-2; D is perhaps TRBD1 (5 bases). This CDR3 comprises 12 residues. Germline-derived CDR1 and CDR2 are SGHAT and FQNNGV. V was shortened by 5 bases and J by 7 bases, with 11 bases between the two germline ends. The CDR3 nucleotides read TGTGCCAGCAGCAATCAGGGTTTTGGCTACACCTTC. It yields the protein CASSNQGFGYTF.

Comment on this clone: The sample holds other DNA sequences that translate to the same CDR3. The chain employs TRBV6-5 and TRBJ1-2; 9 bases match TRBD1. The CDR3 covers 13 residues. Unmatched junction bases numbered 4, after V lost 6 bases and J lost 5 bases. The germline CDR1 and CDR2 sequences are MNHEY and SVGAGI. The CDR3 DNA follows: TGTGCCAGCAGACTACAGGGGGCGTATGGCTACACCTTC. Translating gives CASRLQGAYGYTF.

The chain is built from TRBV6-2 or TRBV6-3 and TRBJ2-6; 7 bases fit TRBD1. The CDR3 consists of 18 residues. Germline assignment: CDR1 MNHEY and CDR2 SVGEGT. Losses at the gene ends were 6 bases for V and 0 bases for J; bases not matched to a gene: 11. CDR3 amino acids: CASSRTGTVSSGANVLTF. The CDR3 DNA reads TGTGCCAGCAGCAGAACCGGGACAGTGAGCTCTGGGGCCAACGTCCTGACTTTC.

The chain uses TRBV10-2 and TRBJ1-1; TRBD1 aligns across 8 bases. This CDR3 contains 15 residues. Germline values: CDR1 WSHSY, CDR2 SAAADI. V trimming: 6 bases; J trimming: 4 bases; junction bases outside the gene matches: 10. CDR3 DNA sequence: TGCGCCAGCAGAAGGACAGGGCGTGTTTCCACTGAAGCTTTCTTT. It specifies CASRRTGRVSTEAFF.

The V gene is TRBV29-1, the J gene TRBJ1-5; 8 bases fit TRBD1. The V and J ends lost 5 bases and 8 bases, in that order; junction bases with no gene match: 11. CDR3 size: 14 residues. Germline V gene lookup returns CDR1 SQVTM and CDR2 ANQGSEA. CDR3 loop: CSVWPGGRREPQHF. The CDR3 nucleotides read TGCAGCGTTTGGCCAGGGGGCAGGAGGGAGCCCCAGCATTTT.

V and J are TRBV9 and TRBJ2-2, with a weak D call TRBD2 (5 bases). V dropped 0 bases and J dropped 0 bases, with 9 bases sitting between them. Looked up from germline, CDR1 is SGDLS and CDR2 is YYNGEE. The CDR3 spans 16 residues. The CDR3 DNA follows: TGTGCCAGCAGCGTAGGCGACTATTCGAACACCGGGGAGCTGTTTTTT. It specifies CASSVGDYSNTGELFF.

This chain uses TRBV7-3 with TRBJ1-1, with 8 bases lining up with TRBD1. The CDR3 contains 16 residues. V shed 5 bases and J 2 bases; nucleotides not matched to a gene: 10. Germline V gene lookup returns CDR1 SGHTA and CDR2 FQGTGA. CDR3 region: CASSPSTGEYNTEAFF. CDR3 DNA: TGTGCCAGCAGCCCTTCGACAGGGGAATATAACACTGAAGCTTTCTTT.

With respect to this clone: This same CDR3 is encoded by further DNA sequences in the sample. The chain couples TRBV28 to TRBJ2-7, with TRBD1 matching 8 bases. This CDR3 region has 13 residues. The ends lost 5 bases at V and 3 bases at J; junction bases unmatched: 3. Germline V gene lookup returns CDR1 MDHEN and CDR2 SYDVKM. This CDR3 is CASSRTGYYEQYF. The CDR3 DNA is TGTGCCAGCAGTCGGACAGGGTACTACGAGCAGTACTTC.

This sequence joins TRBV9 and TRBJ2-5, with D possibly matching TRBD2 (7 bases). V lost 1 base to trimming and J lost 4 bases, with 14 bases between them. CDR1 and CDR2 from the germline V gene are SGDLS and YYNGEE. This CDR3 is 15 amino acids long. CDR3 in DNA: TGTGCCAGCAGCGTAACAGGGAGGGCGGGAGAGACCCAGTACTTC. Translated, it gives CASSVTGRAGETQYF.

This sequence joins TRBV28 and TRBJ1-6, with D uncertain. This CDR3 is built from 15 residues. The germline gives CDR1 MDHEN, CDR2 SYDVKM. Trimming stripped 6 bases from V and 0 bases from J, with 9 bases between. The CDR3 spells CASSPTNSYNSPLHF. DNA of the CDR3: TGTGCCAGCAGCCCTACGAACTCCTATAATTCACCCCTCCACTTT.

The chain combines TRBV20-1 with TRBJ1-2, with a weak D call TRBD1 (6 bases). The ends were cut back, 2 bases at V and 8 bases at J, with 9 bases in the middle. This CDR3 comprises 11 residues. CDR1 and CDR2 (germline): DFQATT, SNEGSKA (reference sequence). This chain's CDR3 is CSARRGNGYTF. The CDR3 DNA sequence: TGCAGTGCTAGAAGGGGGAACGGCTACACCTTC.

The CDR3 coding sequence is TGTGCCAGTAGGCAGGGCGGAACAGATACGCAGTATTTT. It translates to CASRQGGTDTQYF. The V gene is TRBV19, the J gene TRBJ2-3, with TRBD1 as a possible D gene (5 bases). This CDR3 is built from 13 residues. Looked up from germline, CDR1 is LNHDA and CDR2 is SQIVND (reference sequence). V was cut by 6 bases and J by 3 bases, with 10 bases left in between.

This chain connects TRBV9 to TRBJ2-6, with 10 bases lining up with TRBD1. From germline, CDR1 is SGDLS and CDR2 YYNGEE. Trimming removed 3 bases from V and 2 bases from J; junction bases left unmatched: 8. The CDR3 has 18 amino acids. Here the CDR3 reads CASSARPGTGAGANVLTF. In DNA form, the CDR3 reads TGTGCCAGCAGCGCCCGTCCCGGGACAGGGGCTGGGGCCAACGTCCTGACTTTC.

The chain employs TRBV7-2 and TRBJ2-3, with D unresolved. Trimming stripped 5 bases from V and 6 bases from J, with 24 bases between. CDR1 is SGHTA, CDR2 FQGNSA, per germline. This CDR3 is built from 17 residues. CDR3 region: CASSKSKTPGSADTQYF. The CDR3 nucleotides read TGTGCCAGCAGCAAAAGCAAGACTCCCGGTTCGGCGGATACGCAGTATTTT.

The chain uses TRBV4-1 and TRBJ2-3; TRBD1 matches 10 bases. Germline V lookup: CDR1 MGHRA, CDR2 YSYEKL. J gave up 5 bases and V 2 bases, and 7 bases lay outside the gene matches. This CDR3 has 16 amino acids. The DNA for the CDR3 is TGCGCCAGCAGCCAACCGGACAGGGGGTCAATAGATACGCAGTATTTT. Amino acid sequence: CASSQPDRGSIDTQYF.

The chain has TRBV5-8 and TRBJ2-7, with D tentatively TRBD1 (6 bases). Looked up from germline, CDR1 is SGHTS and CDR2 is YDEGEE. Trimming took 5 bases from V and 6 from J, leaving 15 bases between them. The CDR3 sequence is 13 residues long. The CDR3 nucleotides read TGTGCCAGCAGAAGACAGGTAGAGAGCGAGCAGTACTTC. It yields the protein CASRRQVESEQYF.

V usage is TRBV19 and J usage is TRBJ1-4; D perhaps matches TRBD1 (5 bases). Trimming took 6 bases from V and 8 from J, leaving 13 bases between them. Germline V gene lookup returns CDR1 LNHDA and CDR2 SQIVND (reference sequence). This CDR3 spans 13 amino acids. This chain's CDR3 is CASRLTVEEKLFF. The CDR3 nucleotides are TGTGCCAGTAGGCTGACAGTGGAGGAAAAACTGTTTTTT.